These 19 T cell receptor beta chains came from one sample sequenced in a study of monozygotic twins with inflammatory bowel disease. Using the 5' RACE reads, TCRdb records one entry per CDR3 protein without DNA. This sample's table reports around 410,000 distinct CDR3 sequences. The sequenced sample was blood. All receptors derive from a human donor with ulcerative colitis or Crohn's disease, or a healthy co-twin of an affected twin (not recorded which).

CDR3 sequence reads: CASSGDGSNQPQHF. The rearrangement links TRBV7-9 to TRBJ1-5; TCRdb returns TRBD1, unconfirmable since there is no DNA. Germline loops: CDR1 SEHNR, CDR2 FQNEAQ (reference sequence). This CDR3 has 14 residues.

The CDR3 reads CSSRQGYQETQYF. V is TRBV20-1 and J is TRBJ2-5. The CDR3 has 13 residues. Germline CDR1 reads DFQATT; CDR2 reads SNEGSKA (reference sequence).

This chain uses TRBV15 with TRBJ1-5. The CDR3 is 12 residues long. Germline assignment: CDR1 LNHNV and CDR2 YYDKDF (reference sequence). CDR3 loop: CATSRGDQPQHF.

V and J are TRBV5-1 and TRBJ2-1; TCRdb's assignment of TRBD1 cannot be checked, as there is no DNA. The CDR3 spans 15 residues. Germline V lookup: CDR1 SGHRS, CDR2 YFSETQ. CDR3 sequence: CASSLERGRGNEQFF.

V and J are TRBV10-3 and TRBJ1-2; no DNA is available, so the TRBD1 call from TCRdb remains unchecked. The CDR3 length is 15 residues. Per the germline V gene, CDR1 is ENHRY and CDR2 is SYGVKD. The CDR3 loop is CAADGGGQGLLGYTF.

This sequence joins TRBV11-2 and TRBJ1-6. The CDR3 sequence is 14 residues long. Germline values: CDR1 SGHAT, CDR2 FQNNGV. CDR3 region: CASSLLHKNSPLHF. Full variable domain (outside the CDR3, taken from reference TRBV11-2 and TRBJ1-6): EAGVAQSPRYKIIEKRQSVAFWCNPISGHATLYWYQQILGQGPKLLIQFQNNGVVDDSQLPKDRFSAERLKGVDSTLKIQPAKLEDSAVYLCASSLLHKNSPLHFGNGTRLTVT.

The chain recombines TRBV5-1 with TRBJ2-5; as DNA is missing, the TRBD1 call by TCRdb cannot be tested. The CDR3 runs 14 residues. Germline loops: CDR1 SGHRS, CDR2 YFSETQ. The CDR3 loop reads CASSLGTDQETQYF.

This sequence joins TRBV5-1 and TRBJ2-2; lacking DNA, the TRBD1 call made by TCRdb goes unchecked. Germline V CDR1 and CDR2: SGHRS, YFSETQ. The CDR3 length is 14 residues. CDR3 residues: CASSIGGATGELFF.

The chain joins TRBV7-2 to TRBJ2-3; with no DNA, the TCRdb D assignment of TRBD2 cannot be verified. The CDR3 consists of 17 residues. The germline V gene has CDR1 SGHTA and CDR2 FQGNSA. The CDR3 protein is CASSLGTSGRITDTQYF.

The genes are TRBV7-2 and TRBJ2-1. The CDR3 is 15 residues long. From germline, CDR1 is SGHTA and CDR2 FQGNSA. CDR3 loop: CASSLARVSYNEQFF.

The V gene is TRBV4-3, the J gene TRBJ1-1; TCRdb calls TRBD1, which cannot be checked without DNA. The CDR3 length is 15 residues. Germline V CDR1 and CDR2: LGHNA, YSLEER. CDR3 amino acids: CASSQEGPKNTEAFF.

The chain recombines TRBV20-1 with TRBJ1-5. CDR1 is DFQATT and CDR2 is SNEGSKA in the germline V gene (reference sequence). The CDR3 spans 12 residues. The CDR3 loop is CSAGQQDGFQHF.

The chain carries TRBV5-1 and TRBJ2-1. This CDR3 spans 11 amino acids. Germline-derived CDR1 and CDR2 are SGHRS and YFSETQ. The chain's CDR3 is CASIADNEQFF.

The chain carries TRBV4-3 and TRBJ2-7; checking the TCRdb D call of TRBD2 is not possible without DNA. Looked up from germline, CDR1 is LGHNA and CDR2 is YSLEER. The CDR3 covers 15 residues. CDR3 sequence reads: CASSQETTSSYEQYF.

The V and J genes are TRBV27 and TRBJ1-4; TCRdb gives TRBD1 as the D gene, but with no DNA this cannot be confirmed. The CDR3 loop spans 15 amino acids. The germline CDR1 and CDR2 sequences are MNHEY and SMNVEV (reference sequence). CDR3 region: CASSAQGGVGEKLFF. The variable domain in full, completed from reference TRBV27 and TRBJ1-4, reads EAQVTQNPRYLITVTGKKLTVTCSQNMNHEYMSWYRQDPGLGLRQIYYSMNVEVTDKGDVPEGYKVSRKEKRNFPLILESPSPNQTSLYFCASSAQGGVGEKLFFGSGTQLSVL.

The gene calls are TRBV6-1 and TRBJ2-7; TCRdb names TRBD1, which stays unverified in the absence of DNA. Germline CDR1 MNHNS, CDR2 SASEGT. The CDR3 sequence is 14 residues long. Here the CDR3 reads CASSDTPNGYEQYF.

The chain is built from TRBV11-2 and TRBJ2-3; TCRdb picks TRBD1, but there is no DNA to check that call. The CDR3 consists of 15 residues. Germline V lookup: CDR1 SGHAT, CDR2 FQNNGV. The CDR3 sequence is CASNLAGLSTDTQYF.

V and J are TRBV12-3 or TRBV12-4 and TRBJ1-5; checking the TCRdb D call of TRBD1 is not possible without DNA. CDR3 length equals 13 residues. This CDR3 reads CASSLNGGQPQHF.

The CDR3 protein is CSATGDFEAFF. V usage is TRBV29-1 and J usage is TRBJ1-1; the TCRdb call, TRBD1, lacks DNA for checking. CDR1 and CDR2 from the germline V gene are SQVTM and ANQGSEA. CDR3 length equals 11 residues.